Below are 19 T cell receptor beta chains sequenced from a single sample in a study of T-cell reconstitution after alpha-beta-depleted transplantation in children. Using unique molecular identifiers, the investigators prepared the TCRbeta library. TCRdb reanalysed the PCR reads using MiXCR and keeps one entry per CDR3 protein. The sample consists of approximately 980,000 distinct CDR3 sequences, 25% to 30% of them appearing once. Source: PBMCs, mostly from graft donor cells, taken 360 days after TCRalphabeta/CD19-depleted stem cell transplant. The receptor set was obtained from a boy in the first two years of life who had a stem cell transplant for SCID, so the T cells may come from the graft donor.

The chain uses TRBV4-1 and TRBJ1-6; D possibly corresponds to TRBD1 (5 bases). V lost 4 bases and J lost 9, with 16 bases in between. This CDR3 spans 15 amino acids. Germline CDR1 is MGHRA and CDR2 is YSYEKL. The CDR3: CASSPRGWRRSPLHF. CDR3 nucleotide sequence: TGCGCCAGCAGCCCACGGGGGTGGAGGCGTTCACCCCTCCACTTT.

The CDR3 nucleotides are TGTGCCAGCAGCTTGGCTGTTAGCGGGTCCCAAGAGACCCAGTACTTC. It specifies CASSLAVSGSQETQYF. The rearrangement uses TRBV5-5 and TRBJ2-5; 7 bases line up with TRBD2. CDR1 SGHKS and CDR2 YYEKEE come from the germline V gene (reference sequence). The V gene end was trimmed by 0 bases and the J gene end by 1 base; junction bases not matched to a gene: 6. This CDR3 contains 16 residues.

This clonotype was seen a few times. The genes are TRBV5-1 and TRBJ2-1; 11 bases map to TRBD2. Germline V gene lookup returns CDR1 SGHRS and CDR2 YFSETQ. Trimming took 0 bases from V and 8 from J; bases not matched to a gene: 7. CDR3 size: 16 residues. CDR3 nucleotides: TGCGCCAGCAGCTTGGGTCAACTAGCGGGGGTCGATGAGCAGTTCTTC. This gives the protein CASSLGQLAGVDEQFF.

The rearrangement joins TRBV20-1 to TRBJ2-3; weak D call: TRBD2 (5 bases). Germline V gene lookup returns CDR1 DFQATT and CDR2 SNEGSKA (reference sequence). The CDR3 has 15 amino acids. V was shortened by 1 base and J by 0 bases, with 11 bases between the two germline ends. CDR3 sequence: CSARVLASSTDTQYF. CDR3 nucleotides: TGCAGTGCTAGAGTGTTAGCGTCTAGCACAGATACGCAGTATTTT.

This clonotype was found a few times. This rearrangement joins TRBV20-1 to TRBJ2-3; weak D call: TRBD2 (6 bases). Germline V lookup: CDR1 DFQATT, CDR2 SNEGSKA (reference sequence). The V and J ends lost 6 bases and 4 bases respectively, with 20 bases between them. The CDR3 extends over 15 amino acids. The CDR3 region is CSAWDSETGADTQYF. DNA for the CDR3: TGCAGTGCCTGGGACTCCGAAACCGGCGCAGATACGCAGTATTTT.

CDR3: CASSNPTEGAPYEQYF. CDR3 nucleotide sequence: TGTGCCAGCAGCAACCCTACCGAGGGGGCTCCCTACGAGCAGTACTTC. The rearrangement links TRBV7-2 to TRBJ2-7; 7 bases align to TRBD1. The length of the CDR3 is 16 residues. CDR1 SGHTA and CDR2 FQGNSA come from the germline V gene. Losses at the gene ends were 5 bases for V and 2 bases for J; bases not matched to a gene: 12.

This clonotype was picked up a small number of times. CDR3 nucleotide sequence: TGCAGTGCTGCTACCCCTGGGACTAATGAAAAACTGTTTTTT. Its translation: CSAATPGTNEKLFF. The chain links TRBV20-1 to TRBJ1-4; D ambiguous. Germline assignment: CDR1 DFQATT and CDR2 SNEGSKA (reference sequence). V lost 5 bases, J lost 2 bases, and 12 bases lay in between. This CDR3 contains 14 residues.

This clonotype was seen more than once but under ten times. This rearrangement joins TRBV6-1 to TRBJ1-5; 7 positions agree with TRBD1. Germline values: CDR1 MNHNS, CDR2 SASEGT. V gave up 10 bases and J gave up 6 bases; unmatched junction bases: 15. The length of the CDR3 is 15 residues. The CDR3 loop reads CATKQGPFQGQPQHF. The CDR3 coding sequence is TGTGCCACAAAACAGGGGCCATTTCAAGGTCAGCCCCAGCATTTT.

J is TRBJ1-4 and V is TRBV7-8, with D possibly being TRBD1 (5 bases). The germline V gene encodes CDR1 SGHVS and CDR2 FQNEAQ. CDR3 length: 16 residues. V lost 5 bases to trimming and J lost 4 bases, with 17 bases between them. The CDR3, as DNA: TGTGCCAGCAGCCGAACCTGGGGGGTCCTTAATGAAAAACTGTTTTTT. Translation: CASSRTWGVLNEKLFF.

This chain's CDR3 is CATSRDPGNNEQFF. CDR3 nucleotide sequence: TGTGCCACCAGCAGAGATCCAGGGAACAATGAGCAGTTCTTC. The J gene is TRBJ2-1, the V gene TRBV15; possible D gene TRBD1, 5 bases. CDR3 length equals 14 residues. V dropped 0 bases and J dropped 5 bases, with 8 bases sitting between them. CDR1 is LNHNV and CDR2 is YYDKDF in the germline V gene (reference sequence).

This clonotype was picked up many times. CDR3 sequence: CASTSSANTGELFF. The CDR3 DNA is TGTGCCAGCACCAGTAGCGCGAACACCGGGGAGCTGTTTTTT. This chain connects TRBV7-7 to TRBJ2-2; D might be TRBD2 (5 bases). This CDR3 is built from 14 residues. V was shortened by 7 bases and J by 0 bases, with 9 bases between the two germline ends. Germline CDR1 is SSHAT and CDR2 is FNYEAQ (reference sequence).

In its sample, this clonotype was seen a few times. This chain connects TRBV6-2 or TRBV6-3 to TRBJ1-6; 8 bases map to TRBD1. The CDR3 contains 15 residues. The germline CDR1 and CDR2 sequences are MNHEY and SVGEGT. Losses at the gene ends were 6 bases for V and 9 bases for J; bases not matched to a gene: 10. Here the CDR3 reads CASRTPGRGRSPLHF. CDR3 DNA sequence: TGTGCCAGCAGGACCCCTGGCAGGGGGCGTTCACCCCTCCACTTT.

This clonotype was counted between two and nine times. This chain uses TRBV18 with TRBJ2-5, with D unresolved. This CDR3 region has 15 residues. Germline lookup yields CDR1 KGHSH and CDR2 LQKENI. The V end was cut by 3 bases, the J end by 2 bases, with 13 bases between. The CDR3 here is CASSPLPWPQETQYF. The DNA for the CDR3 is TGTGCCAGCTCACCGCTACCCTGGCCACAAGAGACCCAGTACTTC.

The gene calls are TRBV18 and TRBJ2-7; D possibly corresponds to TRBD2 (5 bases). V was shortened by 1 base and J by 7 bases, with 20 bases between the two germline ends. This CDR3 contains 16 residues. The V gene's germline CDR1 is KGHSH and CDR2 LQKENI. CDR3 residues: CASSPLMIEGTREQYF. CDR3 coding DNA: TGTGCCAGCTCACCACTCATGATAGAGGGTACGAGGGAGCAGTACTTC.

V and J are TRBV2 and TRBJ1-2; 8 nucleotides line up with TRBD1. CDR1 and CDR2 from the germline V gene are SNHLY and FYNNEI. The CDR3 has 15 residues. The junction had 12 bases not matched to a gene; V was cut back by 5 bases and J by 7 bases. The CDR3 region is CASSPDRGLLGGYTF. For the CDR3, the DNA is TGTGCCAGCAGTCCTGACAGGGGCCTTCTCGGTGGCTACACCTTC. Complete variable domain (other parts from reference TRBV2 and TRBJ1-2): EPEVTQTPSHQVTQMGQEVILRCVPISNHLYFYWYRQILGQKVEFLVSFYNNEISEKSEIFDDQFSVERPDGSNFTLKIRSTKLEDSAMYFCASSPDRGLLGGYTFGSGTRLTVV.

This sequence joins TRBV5-1 and TRBJ2-5; 9 bases are a match to TRBD2. Trimming cost V 1 base and J 5 bases; bases outside gene matches: 6. The germline V gene encodes CDR1 SGHRS and CDR2 YFSETQ. The CDR3 consists of 15 residues. As DNA, the CDR3 is TGCGCCAGCAGCTTGAATAGCGGGGGTATTGAGACCCAGTACTTC. As protein: CASSLNSGGIETQYF.

This clonotype turned up a few times. This rearrangement joins TRBV20-1 to TRBJ2-3, with a possible D match to TRBD2 (6 bases). Trimming left V 4 bases short and J 4 bases short, with 9 bases between. This CDR3 comprises 12 residues. The germline gives CDR1 DFQATT, CDR2 SNEGSKA (reference sequence). The CDR3 DNA is TGCAGTGCTATACTAGCCTCAGATACGCAGTATTTT. Its protein product is CSAILASDTQYF.

There are a few counts of this clonotype. The V and J genes are TRBV12-3 or TRBV12-4 and TRBJ1-6, with D unclear. Between the trimmed V and J ends, which lost 5 bases and 6 bases, there was a span of 8 bases. This CDR3 contains 13 residues. The CDR3 nucleotides read TGTGCCAGCAGTGTGGCCTCTAATTCACCCCTCCACTTT. Encoded protein: CASSVASNSPLHF.

The V and J genes are TRBV7-2 and TRBJ2-2; D possibly corresponds to TRBD1 (5 bases). The V end was cut by 5 bases, the J end by 1 base, with 11 bases between. The CDR3 has 15 residues. The V gene's germline CDR1 is SGHTA and CDR2 FQGNSA. CDR3 nucleotide sequence: TGTGCCAGCAGCCCCAAGGGGTGGAACACCGGGGAGCTGTTTTTT. Its protein product is CASSPKGWNTGELFF.